Presented here are 3 T cell receptor beta chains from one specimen sequenced in a study of blood T cell repertoires in COVID-19. TCRdb keeps only in-frame clones here, not all; method: immunoSEQ multiplex PCR. The sample shows 150,000 to 200,000 clones, around 85% of them seen only once. The sample comprised peripheral blood. These receptors originate from a woman aged 55-70 years with COVID-19, enrolled during active disease.

This chain connects TRBV21-1 to TRBJ2-7; the table's D call, TRBD2, was not checked against the DNA. TRBV21-1 is tagged as a pseudogene. The CDR3 is made up of 11 amino acids. CDR3 region: CASSPAHEQYF. The CDR3 DNA is TGTGCCAGCAGCCCCGCGCACGAGCAGTACTTC.

The V gene is TRBV7-9, the J gene TRBJ2-1, with 10 positions matching TRBD2. V was pared by 3 bases and J by 8 bases, with 7 bases of the junction left unmatched. CDR3 length: 15 amino acids. Germline V gives CDR1 SEHNR, CDR2 FQNEAQ (reference sequence). In nucleotides, the CDR3 is TGTGCCAGCAGCTTGGGTCTAGCGGGAGAGGATGAGCAGTTCTTC. Residues: CASSLGLAGEDEQFF.

The chain links TRBV4-3 to TRBJ2-3; possibly TRBD2 for D (5 bases). The CDR3 covers 14 residues. Germline loops: CDR1 LGHNA, CDR2 YSLEER. Trimming took off 3 bases at V and 4 bases at J, with 11 bases between the two ends. For the CDR3, the DNA is TGCGCCAGCAGCCAGCGGGCGTGGGCAGATACGCAGTATTTT. Translating gives CASSQRAWADTQYF.